This entry lists 5 T cell receptor beta chains sequenced from one sample in a study of T cell responses to AZD1222 COVID-19 vaccine. TCRdb's copy holds only in-frame clones and misses some; the assay was immunoSEQ multiplex PCR. The repertoire holds under 85,000 clones, over 75% seen once, with approximately 11% in the top ten. The material sequenced was peripheral blood, taken on day 0 of AZD1222 vaccination. Source of these receptors: an adult in good health.

The V call is TRBV3-1 (or the pseudogene TRBV3-2), the J call TRBJ2-4, with 13 bases matching TRBD2. This CDR3 contains 17 residues. Trimming at V came to 5 bases and at J to 2 bases, leaving 6 bases not matched to a gene. CDR1 is LGHDT, CDR2 YNNKEL, per germline (reference sequence). Written as DNA, the CDR3 is TGTGCCAGCAGCTCTTGGACTAGCGGGGGTTCCAAAAACATTCAGTACTTC. This encodes CASSSWTSGGSKNIQYF.

The V gene is TRBV19, the J gene TRBJ1-4; 9 bases line up with TRBD1. In germline, CDR1 is LNHDA, CDR2 SQIVND (reference sequence). This CDR3 is built from 14 residues. V lost 7 bases to trimming and J lost 6 bases; unmatched junction nucleotides: 6. CDR3 protein: CASIATGGDEKLFF. The CDR3 DNA reads as TGTGCCAGTATTGCGACAGGGGGAGATGAAAAACTGTTTTTT. The variable domain in full, completed from reference TRBV19 and TRBJ1-4, reads DGGITQSPKYLFRKEGQNVTLSCEQNLNHDAMYWYRQDPGQGLRLIYYSQIVNDFQKGDIAEGYSVSREKKESFPLTVTSAQKNPTAFYLCASIATGGDEKLFFGSGTQLSVL.

This rearrangement joins TRBV13 to TRBJ1-1; D call uncertain. The germline V and J ends were trimmed by 4 bases and 11 bases, with 17 bases remaining between them. CDR1 is PRHDT, CDR2 FYEKMQ, per germline (reference sequence). The CDR3 runs 13 residues. CDR3: CASSSGIFGTAFF. The CDR3 DNA reads as TGTGCCAGCAGCTCCGGAATTTTTGGCACGGCTTTCTTT. The entire variable domain, with the rest obtained from reference TRBV13 and TRBJ1-1, is as follows: AAGVIQSPRHLIKEKRETATLKCYPIPRHDTVYWYQQGPGQDPQFLISFYEKMQSDKGSIPDRFSAQQFSDYHSELNMSSLELGDSALYFCASSSGIFGTAFFGQGTRLTVV.

CDR3 nucleotides: TGTGCCAGCAGCCAAGTGGAGGGGAGTAGCACTGAAGCTTTCTTT. Amino acid sequence: CASSQVEGSSTEAFF. The chain is built from TRBV14 and TRBJ1-1; TRBD1 might be the D (5 bases). The CDR3 is made up of 15 amino acids. In germline, CDR1 is SGHDN, CDR2 FVKESK. Deletions cut 1 base from V and 4 bases from J, with 13 bases between.

The chain uses TRBV19 and TRBJ2-1; D gene ambiguous. Germline CDR1 and CDR2: LNHDA and SQIVND (reference sequence). CDR3 length: 19 amino acids. V was pared by 3 bases and J by 4 bases, with 25 bases between. In nucleotides, the CDR3 is TGTGCCAGTAGTATCCCCTCCCTCAAAACCCCACGGGCTTACAATGAGCAGTTCTTC. Translated: CASSIPSLKTPRAYNEQFF.